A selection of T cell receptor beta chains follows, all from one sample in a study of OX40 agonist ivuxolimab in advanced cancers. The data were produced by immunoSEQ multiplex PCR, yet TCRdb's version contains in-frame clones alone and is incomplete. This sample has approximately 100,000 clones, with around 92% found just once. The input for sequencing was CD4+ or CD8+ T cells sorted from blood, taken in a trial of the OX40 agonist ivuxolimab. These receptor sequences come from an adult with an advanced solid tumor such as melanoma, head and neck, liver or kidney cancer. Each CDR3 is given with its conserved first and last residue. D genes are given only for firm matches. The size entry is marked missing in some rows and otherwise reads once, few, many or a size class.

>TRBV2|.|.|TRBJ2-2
CASIPGPSSAGELFF
TGTGCCAGCATCCCAGGTCCATCGAGCGCCGGGGAGCTGTTTTTT
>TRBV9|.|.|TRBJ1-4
CASSVGVTGNNEKLFF
TGTGCCAGCAGCGTAGGGGTCACAGGGAACAATGAAAAACTGTTTTTT
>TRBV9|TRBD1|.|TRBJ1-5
CASSVGQGLSQPQHF
TGTGCCAGCAGCGTGGGACAGGGGTTATCTCAGCCCCAGCATTTT
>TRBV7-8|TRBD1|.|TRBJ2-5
CASSRSLPGQSMETQYF
TGTGCCAGCAGCCGGAGTTTACCGGGACAGTCTATGGAGACCCAGTACTTC
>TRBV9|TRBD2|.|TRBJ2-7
CASSVATGSGRFSEQYF
TGTGCCAGCAGCGTAGCTACGGGGAGCGGGAGGTTCTCCGAGCAGTACTTC
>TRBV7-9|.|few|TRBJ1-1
CASSLSGRRVATEAFF
TGTGCCAGCAGCTTATCCGGACGGAGGGTGGCCACTGAAGCTTTCTTT
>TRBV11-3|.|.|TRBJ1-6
CASSLGSSNHSPLHF
TGTGCCAGCAGCTTAGGGTCGAGCAATCATTCACCCCTCCACTTT
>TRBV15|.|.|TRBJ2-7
CATSRDSGRGYEQYF
TGTGCCACCAGCAGAGATTCCGGCAGGGGCTACGAGCAGTACTTC
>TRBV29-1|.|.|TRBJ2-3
CSVDTASTDTQYF
TGCAGCGTTGATACAGCTAGCACAGATACGCAGTATTTT
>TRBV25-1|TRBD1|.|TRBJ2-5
CASLGGWGETQYF
TGTGCCAGCCTAGGGGGCTGGGGGGAGACCCAGTACTTC
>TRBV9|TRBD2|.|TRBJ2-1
CASSVGPLAGYNEQFF
TGTGCCAGCAGCGTAGGCCCGCTAGCGGGGTACAATGAGCAGTTCTTC
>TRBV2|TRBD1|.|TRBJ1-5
CASSKDRTNQPQHF
TGTGCCAGCTCCAAGGACAGGACTAATCAGCCCCAGCATTTT
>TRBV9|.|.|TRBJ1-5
CASSLRRASDTGDNQPQHF
TGTGCCAGCAGCCTACGGCGAGCAAGCGACACGGGCGACAATCAGCCCCAGCATTTT
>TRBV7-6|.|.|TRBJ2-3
CASSLNSADTQYF
TGTGCCAGCAGCCTTAACTCTGCAGATACGCAGTATTTT
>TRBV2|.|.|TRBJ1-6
CASTTDSPLHF
TGTGCCAGCACGACGGATTCACCCCTCCACTTT
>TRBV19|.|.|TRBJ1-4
CASMSLGINEKLFF
TGTGCCAGTATGAGTCTGGGGATTAATGAAAAACTGTTTTTT
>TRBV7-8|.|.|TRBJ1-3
CASSLGQGHSGNTIYF
TGTGCCAGCAGCTTAGGGCAGGGTCACTCTGGAAACACCATATATTTT
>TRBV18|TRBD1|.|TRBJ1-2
CASSPSLAGQGYGYTF
TGTGCCAGCTCACCTAGCCTGGCCGGACAGGGATATGGCTACACCTTC
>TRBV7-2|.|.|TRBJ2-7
CASSLSSGLTYEQYF
TGTGCCAGCAGCTTAAGTAGCGGCCTCACCTACGAGCAGTACTTC
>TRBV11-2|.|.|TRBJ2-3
CASSLGETDTQYF
TGTGCCAGCAGCTTAGGGGAAACCGATACGCAGTATTTT
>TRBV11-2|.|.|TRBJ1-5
CASSSVKGDSNQPQHF
TGTGCCAGCAGCTCCGTGAAGGGAGATAGCAATCAGCCCCAGCATTTT
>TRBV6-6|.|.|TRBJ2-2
CASSYLGYSGELFF
TGTGCCAGCAGTTACCTGGGTTATTCCGGGGAGCTGTTTTTT
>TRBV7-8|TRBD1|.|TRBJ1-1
CASSLGPGQVNTEAFF
TGTGCCAGCAGCTTAGGACCGGGACAGGTAAACACTGAAGCTTTCTTT
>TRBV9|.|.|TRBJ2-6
CASSPDGGTSSGANVLTF
TGTGCCAGCAGCCCGGATGGGGGCACCTCATCTGGGGCCAACGTCCTGACTTTC
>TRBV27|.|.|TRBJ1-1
CASSPTRWGTEAFF
TGTGCCAGCAGTCCCACCCGGTGGGGCACTGAAGCTTTCTTT
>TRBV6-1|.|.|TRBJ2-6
CASTGSSGANVLTF
TGTGCCAGCACGGGGAGCTCTGGGGCCAACGTCCTGACTTTC
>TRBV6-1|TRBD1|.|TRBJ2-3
CASSERRGGQGGTDTQYF
TGTGCCAGCAGTGAAAGGAGGGGGGGACAGGGTGGCACAGATACGCAGTATTTT
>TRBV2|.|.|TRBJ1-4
CASSVRQATNEKLFF
TGTGCCAGCAGTGTAAGACAGGCAACTAATGAAAAACTGTTTTTT
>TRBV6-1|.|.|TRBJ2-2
CASSEGTYTGELFF
TGTGCCAGCAGCGAAGGGACCTACACCGGGGAGCTGTTTTTT
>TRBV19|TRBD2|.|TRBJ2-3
CASSPPHGLAGAIQADTQYF
TGTGCCAGTAGTCCGCCCCACGGACTAGCGGGAGCAATTCAGGCAGATACGCAGTATTTT
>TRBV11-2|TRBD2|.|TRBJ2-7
CASSLVAGGLYHEQYF
TGTGCCAGCAGCTTAGTCGCGGGGGGGTTATACCACGAGCAGTACTTC
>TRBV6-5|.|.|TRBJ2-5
CATTSSRETQYF
TGTGCCACAACTAGCTCCCGGGAGACCCAGTACTTC
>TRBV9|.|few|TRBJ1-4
CASSVNTGSGNEKLFF
TGTGCCAGCAGCGTTAATACAGGGTCTGGCAATGAAAAACTGTTTTTT
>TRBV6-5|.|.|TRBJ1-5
CASSYSWRGDQPQHF
TGTGCCAGCAGTTACTCGTGGAGAGGGGATCAGCCCCAGCATTTT
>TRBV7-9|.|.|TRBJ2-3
CASSPRTFLGTDTQYF
TGTGCCAGCAGCCCGCGGACTTTCTTAGGAACAGATACGCAGTATTTT
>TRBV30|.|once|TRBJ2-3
CAWTLRDTQYF
TGTGCCTGGACTCTTAGGGATACGCAGTATTTT
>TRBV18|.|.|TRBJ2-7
CASSRKQGHEQYF
TGTGCCAGCTCACGAAAACAGGGCCACGAGCAGTACTTC
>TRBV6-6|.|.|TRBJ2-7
CASSYEGLGEQYF
TGTGCCAGCAGTTACGAAGGGTTGGGCGAGCAGTACTTC
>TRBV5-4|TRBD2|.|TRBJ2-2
CASSYKRGATGELFF
TGTGCCAGCAGCTACAAGCGGGGGGCCACCGGGGAGCTGTTTTTT
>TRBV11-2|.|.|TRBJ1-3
CASSLTRFSGNTIYF
TGTGCCAGCAGCTTGACCCGCTTCTCTGGAAACACCATATATTTT
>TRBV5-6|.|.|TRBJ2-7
CASSLGGQGREQYF
TGTGCCAGCAGCTTGGGCGGCCAGGGTCGGGAGCAGTACTTC
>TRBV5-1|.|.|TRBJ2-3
CASSRTPGPEDTQYF
TGCGCCAGCAGCCGTACCCCGGGTCCCGAGGATACGCAGTATTTT
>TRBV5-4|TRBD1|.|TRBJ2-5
CASSPRGTEQETQYF
TGTGCCAGCAGCCCACGTGGGACAGAGCAAGAGACCCAGTACTTC
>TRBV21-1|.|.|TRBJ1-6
CASSQPVRSNSPLHF
TGTGCCAGCAGTCAGCCCGTGCGGTCAAATTCACCCCTCCACTTT
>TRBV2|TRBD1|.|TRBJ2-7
CASSETGAVYEQYF
TGTGCCAGCAGTGAAACAGGGGCGGTCTACGAGCAGTACTTC
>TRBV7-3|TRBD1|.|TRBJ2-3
CASSQWTGVTDTQYF
TGTGCCAGCAGCCAATGGACAGGGGTCACAGATACGCAGTATTTT
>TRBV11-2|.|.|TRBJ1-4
CASSPVQGWTNEKLFF
TGTGCCAGCAGCCCCGTGCAGGGCTGGACTAATGAAAAACTGTTTTTT
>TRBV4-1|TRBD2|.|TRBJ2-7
CASSQEVAGGLYEQYF
TGCGCCAGCAGCCAAGAGGTAGCGGGGGGCCTCTACGAGCAGTACTTC
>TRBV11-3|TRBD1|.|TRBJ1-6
CASSVRAGGSSYNSPLHF
TGTGCCAGCAGCGTTAGGGCAGGGGGAAGCTCCTATAATTCACCCCTCCACTTT
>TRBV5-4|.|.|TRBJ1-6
CASSRGRLNSPLHF
TGTGCCAGCAGTCGGGGACGCCTTAATTCACCCCTCCACTTT
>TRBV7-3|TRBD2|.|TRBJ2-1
CASSFTSGRTNEQFF
TGTGCCAGCAGCTTCACTAGCGGGAGGACCAATGAGCAGTTCTTC
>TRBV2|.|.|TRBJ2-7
CASSDDRLSSSYEQYF
TGTGCCAGCAGTGATGATCGACTTTCAAGCTCCTACGAGCAGTACTTC
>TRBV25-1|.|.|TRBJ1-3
CASSTLVGATIYF
TGTGCCAGCAGTACCCTTGTAGGAGCCACCATATATTTT
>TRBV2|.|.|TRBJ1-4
CASSEPTGAAEKLFF
TGTGCCAGCAGTGAACCGACGGGGGCGGCAGAAAAACTGTTTTTT
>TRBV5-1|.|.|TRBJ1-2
CASRAGHYYGYTF
TGCGCCAGCAGGGCGGGACACTATTATGGCTACACCTTC
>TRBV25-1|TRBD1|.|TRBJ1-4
CATKRQGAGVEEKLFF
TGTGCGACAAAAAGACAGGGTGCCGGTGTCGAAGAAAAACTGTTTTTT
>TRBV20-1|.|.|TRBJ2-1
CSATYHEQFF
TGCAGTGCTACCTACCATGAGCAGTTCTTC
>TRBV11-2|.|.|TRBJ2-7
CASSLARNSYEQYF
TGTGCCAGCAGCTTAGCCAGAAACTCCTACGAGCAGTACTTC